Listed here are 30 T cell receptor beta chains from one sample, sequenced in a study of T-cell memory formation after mild COVID-19. In TCRdb, the 5' RACE reads were re-called with MiXCR into one record per CDR3 protein. The sample lists about 38,000 distinct CDR3 sequences, about an eighth occurring once. Sequences were obtained from PBMCs or a T cell subset sorted from them (not recorded which). All receptors come from a man aged 18 to 30 who had mild COVID-19 (a few samples of this study predate the infection). Cell type and time point are not known.

This clonotype occurred many times. The J gene is TRBJ1-6, the V gene TRBV4-1; D perhaps matches TRBD1 (6 bases). Trimming took off 0 bases at V and 8 bases at J, with 11 bases between the two ends. The germline V gene encodes CDR1 MGHRA and CDR2 YSYEKL. This CDR3 contains 15 residues. The CDR3 loop reads CASSQEVTGDSPLHF. The CDR3 DNA reads as TGCGCCAGCAGCCAAGAGGTGACAGGAGATTCACCCCTCCACTTT.

The chain joins TRBV7-8 to TRBJ1-1; unclear D gene. The CDR3 sequence is 15 residues long. Germline V gene sequence: CDR1 SGHVS, CDR2 FQNEAQ. V lost 5 bases, J lost 4 bases, and 17 bases lay in between. The CDR3 spells CASSKRSGSSTEAFF. The CDR3 DNA reads as TGTGCCAGCAGCAAGAGGTCGGGCAGCTCCACTGAAGCTTTCTTT.

This clonotype was found many times. The chain has TRBV27 and TRBJ1-5; 9 bases are a match to TRBD1. The V segment lost 6 bases and the J segment 3 bases; nucleotides outside the gene matches: 3. The CDR3 spans 14 residues. Germline values: CDR1 MNHEY, CDR2 SMNVEV (reference sequence). The CDR3 bases are TGTGCCAGCAGGGAACAGGGGGCCAATCAGCCCCAGCATTTT. Translating it yields CASREQGANQPQHF.

The V and J genes are TRBV12-3 or TRBV12-4 and TRBJ2-7; D ambiguous. The CDR3 is 13 residues long. The ends were cut back, 1 base at V and 8 bases at J, with 12 bases in the middle. CDR3 sequence: CASSLGASGKQYF. CDR3 DNA sequence: TGTGCCAGCAGTTTAGGGGCTAGTGGTAAGCAGTACTTC.

This clonotype occurred many times. The rearrangement joins TRBV7-9 to TRBJ2-1, with 11 bases fitting TRBD2. The CDR3 sequence is 15 residues long. Unmatched junction bases numbered 4, after V lost 2 bases and J lost 7 bases. Per germline, CDR1 SEHNR and CDR2 FQNEAQ (reference sequence). The CDR3 loop is CASSLFSGGGNEQFF. CDR3 DNA sequence: TGTGCCAGCAGCTTATTTAGCGGGGGGGGAAATGAGCAGTTCTTC.

This clonotype was seen at least ten times. The V gene is TRBV28, the J gene TRBJ2-3, with TRBD2 as a possible D gene (6 bases). V dropped 3 bases and J dropped 2 bases, with 12 bases sitting between them. There are 15 residues in the CDR3. Germline CDR1 MDHEN, CDR2 SYDVKM. Here the CDR3 DNA reads TGTGCCAGCAGTTTTGGAGGGCGGACCACAGATACGCAGTATTTT. Translated, it gives CASSFGGRTTDTQYF.

The rearrangement joins TRBV11-2 to TRBJ1-1; D gene unclear. V was clipped by 3 bases and J by 1 base, with 9 bases between them. The length of the CDR3 is 14 residues. Germline V gene lookup returns CDR1 SGHAT and CDR2 FQNNGV. CDR3: CASSFYRQNTEAFF. DNA of the CDR3: TGTGCCAGCAGCTTTTATAGACAGAACACTGAAGCTTTCTTT.

This clonotype was counted at least ten times. The V call is TRBV7-2, the J call TRBJ2-1; 11 nucleotides line up with TRBD2. Unmatched junction bases numbered 5, after V lost 1 base and J lost 9 bases. The CDR3 runs to 15 residues. Germline CDR1 SGHTA, CDR2 FQGNSA. The CDR3, as DNA: TGTGCCAGCAGCTTAGTAGCGGGGGGGTATGGTGAGCAGTTCTTC. Translation gives CASSLVAGGYGEQFF.

This clonotype was observed at least ten times. The J gene is TRBJ2-5, the V gene TRBV11-2; no definite D call. The CDR3 is 13 amino acids. V was clipped by 5 bases and J by 4 bases, with 11 bases between them. Germline V gene data show CDR1 as SGHAT and CDR2 as FQNNGV. The CDR3 DNA sequence: TGTGCCAGCAGCCTACGATGGGGAGAGACCCAGTACTTC. This translates into CASSLRWGETQYF.

This clonotype has a count of ten or more. This chain joins TRBV6-5 and TRBJ1-2; D perhaps matches TRBD1 (5 bases). V was cut by 5 bases and J by 8 bases, with 12 bases left in between. The CDR3 extends over 12 amino acids. The germline V gene encodes CDR1 MNHEY and CDR2 SVGAGI. The CDR3 DNA is TGTGCCAGCAGTGGCCAGGGTTTGGGCTACACCTTC. Its translation is CASSGQGLGYTF.

There are many counts of this clonotype. This rearrangement joins TRBV12-3 or TRBV12-4 to TRBJ2-1; 7 positions agree with TRBD2. The V gene end was trimmed by 7 bases and the J gene end by 4 bases; junction bases not matched to a gene: 13. The CDR3 is 16 residues long. As DNA, the CDR3 is TGTGCCAGCACTCCAGGCCGCCTAGCGGATTACAATGAGCAGTTCTTC. Protein product: CASTPGRLADYNEQFF.

This clonotype was recorded a few times. This chain joins TRBV5-6 and TRBJ1-5; possible D gene TRBD1, 5 bases. The V and J ends lost 2 bases and 7 bases respectively, with 16 bases between them. Germline V gene data show CDR1 as SGHDT and CDR2 as YYEEEE. The CDR3 has 15 residues. The CDR3 DNA is TGTGCCAGCAGCTTCTCCCGGGGGGTTGGGCAGCCCCAGCATTTT. As protein: CASSFSRGVGQPQHF.

Within the sample, this clonotype is medium-sized. The chain is built from TRBV6-1 and TRBJ2-3; 12 nucleotides agree with TRBD2. The trim removed 2 bases at V and 4 bases at J, leaving 1 base unmatched. CDR1 and CDR2 (germline): MNHNS, SASEGT. This CDR3 comprises 15 residues. The CDR3 bases are TGTGCCAGCAGTGAACTAGCGGGGGGGCCAGATACGCAGTATTTT. It encodes CASSELAGGPDTQYF.

V usage is TRBV20-1 and J usage is TRBJ2-3; no clear D gene. The CDR3 length is 15 residues. Germline assignment: CDR1 DFQATT and CDR2 SNEGSKA (reference sequence). Trimming shortened V by 2 bases and J by 2 bases, and 14 bases separated the two germline ends. The DNA for the CDR3 is TGCAGTGCTAGAAGCGTTGAGTCACACACAGATACGCAGTATTTT. The encoded protein is CSARSVESHTDTQYF.

This clonotype has a count of ten or more. CDR3 residues: CATSRGSEELFF. CDR3 DNA: TGTGCCACCAGCAGAGGGTCTGAGGAACTGTTTTTT. V gene TRBV15 combines with J gene TRBJ1-4; D is unclear. The CDR3 has 12 amino acids. Germline CDR1 LNHNV, CDR2 YYDKDF (reference sequence). The V end was cut by 1 base, the J end by 12 bases, with 9 bases between.

Many counts were recorded for this clonotype. The chain joins TRBV7-2 to TRBJ2-5; TRBD2 might be the D (5 bases). The V and J ends lost 5 bases and 5 bases respectively, with 12 bases between them. From germline, CDR1 is SGHTA and CDR2 FQGNSA. The CDR3 extends over 13 amino acids. This CDR3 is CASSRDHLETQYF. The CDR3 DNA is TGTGCCAGCAGCCGGGATCACCTTGAGACCCAGTACTTC. Complete variable domain (other parts from reference TRBV7-2 and TRBJ2-5): GAGVSQSPSNKVTEKGKDVELRCDPISGHTALYWYRQSLGQGLEFLIYFQGNSAPDKSGLPSDRFSAERTGGSVSTLTIQRTQQEDSAVYLCASSRDHLETQYFGPGTRLLVL.

The chain uses TRBV24-1 and TRBJ2-5; possibly TRBD1 or TRBD2 for D (5 bases each). The CDR3 runs to 14 residues. Germline loops: CDR1 KGHDR, CDR2 SFDVKD. Trimming left V 7 bases short and J 4 bases short, with 15 bases between. CDR3 DNA: TGTGCCACCAGGGCCACCGGGGCGTCAGAGACCCAGTACTTC. This translates into CATRATGASETQYF.

This clonotype was picked up many times. J is TRBJ2-1 and V is TRBV29-1, with 7 positions matching TRBD2. V was pared by 3 bases and J by 4 bases, with 12 bases of the junction left unmatched. The germline gives CDR1 SQVTM, CDR2 ANQGSEA. The CDR3 consists of 16 residues. DNA of the CDR3: TGCAGCGTTGATGGGTCTAGCGGTGTTAGTTACAATGAGCAGTTCTTC. Residues: CSVDGSSGVSYNEQFF.

This clonotype was observed at least ten times. The genes are TRBV6-2 or TRBV6-3 and TRBJ1-6, with D possibly TRBD1 on 6 matching bases. CDR3 length: 14 amino acids. Looked up from germline, CDR1 is MNHEY and CDR2 is SVGEGT. V was clipped by 2 bases and J by 9 bases, with 11 bases between them. The CDR3, as DNA: TGTGCCAGCAGTTACCTGGGGGCTGGTTCACCCCTCCACTTT. Its protein product is CASSYLGAGSPLHF.

The sample holds many counts of this clonotype. V is TRBV11-2 and J is TRBJ2-3; D unclear. The germline V and J ends were trimmed by 3 bases and 0 bases, with 10 bases remaining between them. The CDR3 contains 15 residues. Germline CDR1 SGHAT, CDR2 FQNNGV. In nucleotides, the CDR3 is TGTGCCAGCAGCTTTCGGCTAGACAGCACAGATACGCAGTATTTT. Its protein product is CASSFRLDSTDTQYF.

This clonotype was seen many times. The gene calls are TRBV6-5 and TRBJ2-3; D is undetermined. Trimming cost V 0 bases and J 4 bases, with 11 bases left between them. In germline, CDR1 is MNHEY, CDR2 SVGAGI. The CDR3 is 15 residues long. The CDR3 loop is CASSYSQLAADTQYF. The CDR3 DNA reads TGTGCCAGCAGTTACTCGCAGTTGGCGGCAGATACGCAGTATTTT.

This clonotype came up many times. The J gene is TRBJ2-5, the V gene TRBV7-6; TRBD2 matches 8 bases. Germline V gene lookup returns CDR1 SGHVS and CDR2 FNYEAQ. The CDR3 spans 15 residues. Trimming cost V 5 bases and J 0 bases; bases outside gene matches: 5. The CDR3 loop reads CASSLTSGDQETQYF. For the CDR3, the DNA is TGTGCCAGCAGCCTAACTAGCGGCGACCAAGAGACCCAGTACTTC.

This clonotype was picked up many times. The chain is built from TRBV4-1 and TRBJ1-1, with TRBD1 as a possible D gene (5 bases). This CDR3 has 13 residues. With 0 bases removed from V and 3 bases from J, the gap between germline ends came to 5 bases. CDR1 and CDR2 (germline): MGHRA, YSYEKL. CDR3 protein: CASSQDRDTEAFF. CDR3 nucleotide sequence: TGCGCCAGCAGCCAAGACAGGGACACTGAAGCTTTCTTT.

This clonotype has at least ten counts. V usage is TRBV6-5 and J usage is TRBJ1-1; D call uncertain. Looked up from germline, CDR1 is MNHEY and CDR2 is SVGAGI. Trimming took off 5 bases at V and 0 bases at J, with 4 bases between the two ends. This CDR3 contains 12 residues. The CDR3 spells CASSAMNTEAFF. CDR3 in DNA: TGTGCCAGCAGTGCCATGAACACTGAAGCTTTCTTT.

The sample holds many counts of this clonotype. The gene calls are TRBV10-3 and TRBJ1-3; D uncertain. V lost 10 bases and J 7 bases, leaving 17 bases between the germline ends. CDR3 length equals 13 residues. Germline lookup yields CDR1 ENHRY and CDR2 SYGVKD. CDR3 residues: CATRPRIGNTIYF. The CDR3 coding sequence is TGTGCCACCCGCCCAAGAATCGGGAACACCATATATTTT.

This clonotype has a handful of counts. The V call is TRBV7-2, the J call TRBJ2-7; TRBD1 aligns across 12 bases. The ends lost 5 bases at V and 0 bases at J; junction bases unmatched: 11. CDR1 is SGHTA, CDR2 FQGNSA, per germline. The CDR3 loop spans 18 amino acids. Here the CDR3 reads CASSQGGTGGPSSYEQYV. Written as DNA, the CDR3 is TGTGCCAGCAGCCAGGGTGGGACAGGGGGCCCTAGCTCCTACGAGCAGTACGTC.

This clonotype was seen many times. In DNA, the CDR3 is TGTGCCAGCAGCCCTAGTCAGGAGCGGTACAATGAGCAGTTCTTC. It encodes CASSPSQERYNEQFF. This rearrangement joins TRBV4-2 to TRBJ2-1; perhaps TRBD2 as D (5 bases). Trimming took off 4 bases at V and 4 bases at J, with 14 bases between the two ends. CDR1 and CDR2 from the germline V gene are LGHNA and YNFKEQ. This CDR3 has 15 amino acids.

There are many counts of this clonotype. The rearrangement uses TRBV5-4 and TRBJ2-3; TRBD1 aligns across 7 bases. CDR1 is SGHNT and CDR2 is YYREEE in the germline V gene (reference sequence). The CDR3 is 14 amino acids. Losses at the gene ends were 3 bases for V and 5 bases for J; bases not matched to a gene: 6. In DNA, the CDR3 is TGTGCCAGCAGCTCCCGACAGGGTATAGATACGCAGTATTTT. Translating it yields CASSSRQGIDTQYF.

This clonotype has a count of ten or more. This chain connects TRBV5-1 to TRBJ2-7; the match to TRBD1 covers 8 bases. This CDR3 is built from 16 residues. The junction had 11 bases not matched to a gene; V was cut back by 4 bases and J by 2 bases. From germline, CDR1 is SGHRS and CDR2 YFSETQ. CDR3 in DNA: TGCGCCAGCAGCGCCCGGACAGGGCAATACACCTACGAGCAGTACTTC. Its translation: CASSARTGQYTYEQYF.

CDR3 residues: CASSPRRGSGANEQFF. In nucleotides, the CDR3 is TGTGCCAGCAGCCCGAGACGCGGCTCCGGGGCTAATGAGCAGTTCTTC. The rearrangement joins TRBV7-9 to TRBJ2-1; D tentatively fits TRBD1 or TRBD2 (5 bases each). Looked up from germline, CDR1 is SEHNR and CDR2 is FQNEAQ (reference sequence). V was trimmed by 5 bases and J by 7 bases, leaving 21 bases between them. CDR3 length: 16 amino acids.